The 9 T cell receptor beta chains below were found in one sample sequenced in a study of siplizumab effects on memory and regulatory T cells. The data were produced by immunoSEQ multiplex PCR, yet TCRdb's version contains in-frame clones alone and is incomplete. The sample holds 85,000 to 130,000 clones, over 90% seen once. The sample was Tregs sorted from blood. Receptors were obtained from a human donor in good health.

This clone came up once. The chain uses TRBV11-3 and TRBJ2-1, with D unclear. The germline V and J ends were trimmed by 5 bases and 6 bases, with 14 bases remaining between them. Germline CDR1 is SGHNT and CDR2 is YENEEA. This CDR3 has 14 amino acids. The DNA for the CDR3 is TGTGCCAGCAGCAACACTTCACCATTCAATGAGCAGTTCTTC. Translation: CASSNTSPFNEQFF. The whole variable domain, filled in from reference TRBV11-3 and TRBJ2-1, reads EAGVVQSPRYKIIEKKQPVAFWCNPISGHNTLYWYLQNLGQGPELLIRYENEEAVDDSQLPKDRFSAERLKGVDSTLKIQPAELGDSAVYLCASSNTSPFNEQFFGPGTRLTVL.

The chain is built from TRBV19 and TRBJ2-1; TRBD2 matches at 12 bases. Germline V CDR1 and CDR2: LNHDA, SQIVND (reference sequence). Trimming cost V 3 bases and J 9 bases; bases outside gene matches: 9. CDR3 size: 16 residues. CDR3 amino acids: CASSIERLAGVFEQFF. The DNA of the CDR3 is TGTGCCAGTAGTATTGAACGACTAGCGGGAGTTTTTGAGCAGTTCTTC.

This chain joins TRBV5-1 and TRBJ2-7; D gene uncertain. The CDR3 is 13 residues long. Trimming stripped 2 bases from V and 0 bases from J, with 6 bases between. The V gene's germline CDR1 is SGHRS and CDR2 YFSETQ. CDR3 nucleotide sequence: TGCGCCAGCAGCTTCCCATCCTCCTACGAGCAGTACTTC. It yields the protein CASSFPSSYEQYF.

This chain connects TRBV30 to TRBJ2-6, with TRBD1 matching 11 bases. The V segment lost 4 bases and the J segment 2 bases; nucleotides outside the gene matches: 7. From germline, CDR1 is GTSNPN and CDR2 SVGIG (reference sequence). This CDR3 region has 17 residues. In nucleotides, the CDR3 is TGTGCCTGGATTTCGGGACAGGGGGGGGCTGGGGCCAACGTCCTGACTTTC. The encoded protein is CAWISGQGGAGANVLTF.

The chain employs TRBV6-5 and TRBJ2-6; D unclear. The germline gives CDR1 MNHEY, CDR2 SVGAGI. Trimming pared 4 bases from V and 2 bases from J, leaving 12 bases between. CDR3 size: 16 residues. The CDR3 DNA sequence: TGTGCCAGCAGTTTTGCTTCAAGGGCTGGGGCCAACGTCCTGACTTTC. This codes for CASSFASRAGANVLTF.

DNA of the CDR3: TGTGCCAGTAGTATGCGGGGCTATAATTCACCCCTCCACTTT. Protein product: CASSMRGYNSPLHF. This sequence joins TRBV19 and TRBJ1-6; D unclear. CDR3 length equals 14 residues. CDR1 is LNHDA, CDR2 SQIVND, per germline (reference sequence). V was shortened by 3 bases and J by 3 bases, with 6 bases between the two germline ends.

J is TRBJ1-1 and V is TRBV5-1; no firm D call. V lost 0 bases, J lost 7 bases, and 10 bases lay in between. Germline CDR1 reads SGHRS; CDR2 reads YFSETQ. The CDR3 sequence is 13 residues long. The CDR3 loop is CASSLAGRGEAFF. In DNA, the CDR3 is TGCGCCAGCAGCTTGGCTGGGAGAGGTGAAGCTTTCTTT.

The chain recombines TRBV6-5 with TRBJ2-3, with TRBD2 matching 7 bases. The CDR3 contains 15 residues. The trim removed 5 bases at V and 5 bases at J, leaving 10 bases unmatched. Germline loops: CDR1 MNHEY, CDR2 SVGAGI. The CDR3 spells CASSRITSARDTQYF. CDR3 nucleotide sequence: TGTGCCAGCAGTCGAATCACTAGCGCAAGAGATACGCAGTATTTT.

This chain links TRBV10-3 with TRBJ2-7; 7 bases map to TRBD2. CDR3 length: 15 residues. J gave up 0 bases and V 4 bases, and 6 bases lay outside the gene matches. Germline V gives CDR1 ENHRY, CDR2 SYGVKD. CDR3 sequence reads: CAISVQRGSSYEQYF. Here the CDR3 DNA reads TGTGCCATCAGTGTACAGCGGGGTAGCTCCTACGAGCAGTACTTC.